This TCR beta chain came from a study of blood T cell repertoires in COVID-19. Study-level background: Samples came from the United States, Italy and Spain, spanning acute and convalescent COVID-19. The cDNA or gDNA used as material had been derived from T cells, B-cell-depleted T cells, or PBMCs.

Germline CDR1 is SGHAT and CDR2 is FQNNGV. The CDR3 consists of 12 residues. V lost 5 bases, J lost 3 bases, and 4 bases lay in between. Methods used by the authors: From reference gene primer amplification, estimates of nucleated cell counts were derived. The data were produced by immunoSEQ multiplex PCR, yet TCRdb's version contains in-frame clones alone and is incomplete. Clone size and V and J calls were adopted from that table, with D and trimming inferred from the DNA. The sample includes 85,000 to 130,000 clones, roughly 84% of them seen just once. The sequencing sample was made of peripheral blood. The rearrangement joins TRBV11-2 to TRBJ2-2, with D unclear. This TCR was sampled from a man aged 60-69 years with acute or convalescent COVID-19. The chain's CDR3 is CASSHYTGELFF. The CDR3 bases are TGTGCCAGCAGCCACTACACCGGGGAGCTGTTTTTT.